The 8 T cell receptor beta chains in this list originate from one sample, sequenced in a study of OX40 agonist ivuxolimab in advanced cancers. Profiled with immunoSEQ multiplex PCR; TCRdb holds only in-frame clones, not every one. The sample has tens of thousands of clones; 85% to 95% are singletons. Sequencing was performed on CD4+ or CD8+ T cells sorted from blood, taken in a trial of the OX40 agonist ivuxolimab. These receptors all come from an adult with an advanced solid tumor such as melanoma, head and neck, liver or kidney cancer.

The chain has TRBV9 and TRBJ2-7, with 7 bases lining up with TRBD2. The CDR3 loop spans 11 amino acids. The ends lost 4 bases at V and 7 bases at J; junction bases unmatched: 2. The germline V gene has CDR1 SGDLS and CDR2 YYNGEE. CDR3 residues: CASSSGREQYF. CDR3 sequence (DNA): TGTGCCAGCAGCTCCGGGAGGGAGCAGTACTTC.

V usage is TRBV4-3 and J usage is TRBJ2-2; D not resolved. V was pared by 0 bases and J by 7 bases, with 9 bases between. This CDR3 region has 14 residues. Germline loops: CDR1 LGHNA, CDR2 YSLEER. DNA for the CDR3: TGCGCCAGCAGCCAAGATATACTCAGCGGGGAGCTGTTTTTT. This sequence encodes CASSQDILSGELFF.

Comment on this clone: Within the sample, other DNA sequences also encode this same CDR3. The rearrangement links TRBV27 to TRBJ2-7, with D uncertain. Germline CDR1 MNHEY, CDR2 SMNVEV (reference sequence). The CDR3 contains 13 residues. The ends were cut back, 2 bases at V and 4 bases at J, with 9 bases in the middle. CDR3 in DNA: TGTGCCAGCAGTTTAGGCAGAACTTACGAGCAGTACTTC. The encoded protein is CASSLGRTYEQYF.

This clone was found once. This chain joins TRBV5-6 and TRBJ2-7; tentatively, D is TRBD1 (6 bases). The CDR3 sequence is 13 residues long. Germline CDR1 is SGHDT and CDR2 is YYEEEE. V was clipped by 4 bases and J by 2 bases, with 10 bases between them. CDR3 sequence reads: CASSVGTPYEQYF. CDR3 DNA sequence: TGTGCCAGCAGCGTCGGGACACCCTACGAGCAGTACTTC.

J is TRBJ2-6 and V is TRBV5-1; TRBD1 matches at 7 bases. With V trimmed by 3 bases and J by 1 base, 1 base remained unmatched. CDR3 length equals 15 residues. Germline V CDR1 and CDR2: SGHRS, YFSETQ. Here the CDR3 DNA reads TGCGCCAGCAGCTCGACAGGGTCTGGGGCCAACGTCCTGACTTTC. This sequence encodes CASSSTGSGANVLTF.

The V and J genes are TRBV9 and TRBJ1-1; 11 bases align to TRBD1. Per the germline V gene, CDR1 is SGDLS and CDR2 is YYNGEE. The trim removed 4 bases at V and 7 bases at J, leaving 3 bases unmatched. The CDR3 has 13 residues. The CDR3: CASSSGQGVEAFF. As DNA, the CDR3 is TGTGCCAGCAGCTCGGGACAGGGGGTTGAAGCTTTCTTT.

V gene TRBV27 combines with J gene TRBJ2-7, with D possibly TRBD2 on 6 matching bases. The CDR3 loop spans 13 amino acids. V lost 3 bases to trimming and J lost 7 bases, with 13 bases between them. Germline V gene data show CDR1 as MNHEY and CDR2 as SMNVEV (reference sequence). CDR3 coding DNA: TGTGCCAGCAGTTTTGGGGTTGGGGGGGAGCAGTACTTC. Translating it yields CASSFGVGGEQYF.

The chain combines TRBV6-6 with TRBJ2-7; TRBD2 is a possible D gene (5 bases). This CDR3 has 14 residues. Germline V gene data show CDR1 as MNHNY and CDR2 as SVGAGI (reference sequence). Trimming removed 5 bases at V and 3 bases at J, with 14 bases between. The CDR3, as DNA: TGTGCCAGCAGTGTCCCGGGAACCCACTACGAGCAGTACTTC. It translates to CASSVPGTHYEQYF.